This entry lists 30 T cell receptor beta chains sequenced from one sample in a study of T cells after yellow fever vaccination. TCRdb ran MiXCR on the 5' RACE reads and lists one entry per CDR3 protein. The top ten clones hold less than 40% of a sample with around 200,000 distinct CDR3 sequences, about 10% of them seen once. The sample was CD8+ T cells sorted from PBMCs, taken 15 days after the yellow fever booster vaccination. These receptors originate from a man between 18 and 35 years old who received the YFV17D yellow fever vaccine.

The chain employs TRBV7-2 and TRBJ2-7; D remains ambiguous. The germline V gene encodes CDR1 SGHTA and CDR2 FQGNSA. The V gene lost 2 bases and the J gene lost 0 bases, with 11 bases spanning the gap. The CDR3 runs 15 residues. The chain's CDR3 is CASSLRAIPSYEQYV. CDR3 nucleotides: TGTGCCAGCAGCTTAAGAGCTATCCCCTCCTACGAGCAGTACGTC.

J is TRBJ2-3 and V is TRBV7-6; 8 bases align to TRBD2. This CDR3 is built from 15 residues. The germline gives CDR1 SGHVS, CDR2 FNYEAQ. With V trimmed by 3 bases and J by 4 bases, 6 bases remained unmatched. The DNA of the CDR3 is TGTGCCAGCAGCTTGGAGCTAGCGGGCGCAGATACGCAGTATTTT. Amino acids: CASSLELAGADTQYF.

This chain connects TRBV29-1 to TRBJ2-3; a weak D match, TRBD1 (5 bases). The CDR3 extends over 12 amino acids. Trimming stripped 5 bases from V and 5 bases from J, with 11 bases between. Germline values: CDR1 SQVTM, CDR2 ANQGSEA. The chain's CDR3 is CSVPAGRDTQYF. The DNA for the CDR3 is TGCAGCGTTCCTGCAGGGCGAGATACGCAGTATTTT.

This clonotype was counted a few times. This rearrangement joins TRBV27 to TRBJ1-2; D perhaps matches TRBD1 (5 bases). From germline, CDR1 is MNHEY and CDR2 SMNVEV (reference sequence). CDR3 length equals 13 residues. Trimming removed 7 bases at V and 3 bases at J, with 12 bases between. The CDR3 region has the DNA TGTGCCAGCAAAGGGGCCAGGCACTATGGCTACACCTTC. Its protein product is CASKGARHYGYTF.

The rearrangement uses TRBV9 and TRBJ1-2; TRBD1 agrees at 7 bases. V lost 0 bases and J lost 4; bases outside the gene matches: 6. This CDR3 is built from 15 residues. The germline V gene encodes CDR1 SGDLS and CDR2 YYNGEE. The CDR3 nucleotides read TGTGCCAGCAGCGTAGGGGACAGCTACGGCTATGGCTACACCTTC. Translation gives CASSVGDSYGYGYTF. The whole variable domain, remainder taken from reference TRBV9 and TRBJ1-2, is DSGVTQTPKHLITATGQRVTLRCSPRSGDLSVYWYQQSLDQGLQFLIQYYNGEERAKGNILERFSAQQFPDLHSELNLSSLELGDSALYFCASSVGDSYGYGYTFGSGTRLTVV.

The chain combines TRBV6-5 with TRBJ2-3, with 8 nucleotides matching TRBD2. This CDR3 comprises 15 residues. J was trimmed by 3 bases and V by 2 bases; bases with no gene match: 4. Germline CDR1 reads MNHEY; CDR2 reads SVGAGI. The CDR3 is CASSYEAGGTDTQYF. CDR3 in DNA: TGTGCCAGCAGTTACGAGGCGGGGGGAACAGATACGCAGTATTTT.

Only a few counts were recorded for this clonotype. The chain is built from TRBV12-3 or TRBV12-4 and TRBJ1-5; 7 bases are shared with TRBD1. The V gene end was trimmed by 6 bases and the J gene end by 3 bases; junction bases not matched to a gene: 8. The CDR3 has 15 amino acids. CDR3 sequence reads: CASRETGALNQPQHF. The DNA of the CDR3 is TGTGCCAGCAGGGAAACAGGGGCCCTCAATCAGCCCCAGCATTTT.

The rearrangement uses TRBV10-2 and TRBJ2-7; D might be TRBD2 (5 bases). V was trimmed by 8 bases and J by 1 base, leaving 12 bases between them. The CDR3 extends over 13 amino acids. Germline-derived CDR1 and CDR2 are WSHSY and SAAADI. DNA for the CDR3: TGCGCCAGCGGCCCGAGGGTATCCTACGAGCAGTACGTC. Protein product: CASGPRVSYEQYV.

The CDR3 sequence: CASSWTGVEQFF. Here the CDR3 DNA reads TGCGCCAGCAGCTGGACAGGGGTCGAGCAGTTCTTC. The chain combines TRBV5-1 with TRBJ2-1, with 9 bases aligning to TRBD1. The length of the CDR3 is 12 residues. J was trimmed by 10 bases and V by 3 bases; bases with no gene match: 2. The V gene's germline CDR1 is SGHRS and CDR2 YFSETQ.

The chain employs TRBV7-2 and TRBJ2-1, with 9 bases identical to TRBD2. The V segment lost 4 bases and the J segment 7 bases; nucleotides outside the gene matches: 5. The CDR3 has 14 residues. In germline, CDR1 is SGHTA, CDR2 FQGNSA. CDR3 residues: CASSSMGLANEQFF. CDR3 coding DNA: TGTGCCAGCAGCTCCATGGGACTAGCAAATGAGCAGTTCTTC. The variable domain in full, with the rest retrieved from reference TRBV7-2 and TRBJ2-1, is GAGVSQSPSNKVTEKGKDVELRCDPISGHTALYWYRQSLGQGLEFLIYFQGNSAPDKSGLPSDRFSAERTGGSVSTLTIQRTQQEDSAVYLCASSSMGLANEQFFGPGTRLTVL.

The chain has TRBV6-5 and TRBJ1-1; D is unclear. The germline V gene has CDR1 MNHEY and CDR2 SVGAGI. V lost 1 base and J lost 1, with 7 bases in between. The CDR3 is 14 residues long. Here the CDR3 DNA reads TGTGCCAGCAGTTACTTCTCAGGGAACACTGAAGCTTTCTTT. Translating gives CASSYFSGNTEAFF.

This rearrangement joins TRBV29-1 to TRBJ2-1; D might be TRBD2 (6 bases). CDR3 size: 15 residues. Between the trimmed V and J ends, which lost 3 bases and 7 bases, there was a span of 19 bases. Germline V gene data show CDR1 as SQVTM and CDR2 as ANQGSEA. Written as DNA, the CDR3 is TGCAGCGTTGAGTATCTATGGGTGGAGGGGAATGAGCAGTTCTTC. This translates into CSVEYLWVEGNEQFF.

This clonotype was picked up a small number of times. This sequence joins TRBV4-1 and TRBJ1-6, with TRBD1 identical over 7 bases. V shed 0 bases, J shed 2 bases, and the junction held 7 bases outside the gene matches. This CDR3 is built from 18 residues. Germline values: CDR1 MGHRA, CDR2 YSYEKL. For the CDR3, the DNA is TGCGCCAGCAGCCAAGATCTCCGGCAGGGGGCCTATAATTCACCCCTCCACTTT. Residues: CASSQDLRQGAYNSPLHF.

The chain couples TRBV9 to TRBJ1-3; perhaps TRBD1 as D (5 bases). This CDR3 has 17 amino acids. Germline V gene lookup returns CDR1 SGDLS and CDR2 YYNGEE. V was cut by 4 bases and J by 2 bases, with 19 bases left in between. The CDR3 loop reads CASSPGTAQPAGNTIYF. CDR3 DNA: TGTGCCAGCAGCCCCGGGACGGCTCAGCCGGCTGGAAACACCATATATTTT.

As for this clonotype: The DNA is left out, because the CDR3 cannot be placed on it with certainty; the CDR3 is given as TCRdb lists it. This rearrangement joins TRBV5-1 to TRBJ1-2; TRBD1, the table's D call, was not compared with the DNA. CDR1 and CDR2 from the germline V gene are SGHRS and YFSETQ. Counting both end residues, the CDR3 totals 16 amino acids. The CDR3 sequence is CASSFSGQAANYGYTF.

This chain's CDR3 is CASSQDRAANTEAFF. As DNA, the CDR3 is TGCGCCAGCAGCCAAGATAGGGCCGCCAACACTGAAGCTTTCTTT. The chain recombines TRBV4-1 with TRBJ1-1, with D uncertain. This CDR3 contains 15 residues. Trimming took off 0 bases at V and 2 bases at J, with 10 bases between the two ends. Germline V gives CDR1 MGHRA, CDR2 YSYEKL.

This chain connects TRBV6-5 to TRBJ2-7; D remains ambiguous. Germline-derived CDR1 and CDR2 are MNHEY and SVGAGI. The V end lost 4 bases, the J end lost 2 bases, and 24 bases lay between the germline ends. This CDR3 comprises 18 residues. Written as DNA, the CDR3 is TGTGCCAGCAGTTTCTCAGAACCCGGGCTGCCAGTTACCTACGAGCAGTACTTC. Translated, it gives CASSFSEPGLPVTYEQYF.

The V and J genes are TRBV4-3 and TRBJ1-1, with D perhaps TRBD1 (5 bases). Trimming took 1 base from V and 11 from J, leaving 17 bases between them. The length of the CDR3 is 14 residues. Germline values: CDR1 LGHNA, CDR2 YSLEER. DNA of the CDR3: TGCGCCAGCAGCCAAGGTGGGGGGGAAGTGATCGCTTTCTTT. The encoded protein is CASSQGGGEVIAFF.

This clonotype has a count of ten or more. The rearrangement uses TRBV7-3 and TRBJ2-1; D possibly uses TRBD1 or TRBD2 (5 bases each). Germline CDR1 is SGHTA and CDR2 is FQGTGA. CDR3 length: 13 amino acids. The V end lost 4 bases, the J end lost 6 bases, and 10 bases lay between the germline ends. The CDR3 here is CASSSGTLNEQFF. The CDR3 region has the DNA TGTGCCAGCAGCTCCGGGACCCTCAATGAGCAGTTCTTC.

A few counts support this clonotype. The V call is TRBV13, the J call TRBJ2-1; 11 nucleotides align to TRBD2. The CDR3 runs 18 residues. V was pared by 5 bases and J by 2 bases, with 11 bases of the junction left unmatched. From germline, CDR1 is PRHDT and CDR2 FYEKMQ (reference sequence). The DNA of the CDR3 is TGTGCCAGCAGCCTCTCTAAACTAGCGGGGGTAACCTACAATGAGCAGTTCTTC. Protein sequence: CASSLSKLAGVTYNEQFF.

This clonotype has just a few counts. This chain connects TRBV6-6 to TRBJ1-2, with 10 bases that match TRBD1. Germline CDR1 is MNHNY and CDR2 is SVGAGI (reference sequence). The V gene end was trimmed by 1 base and the J gene end by 3 bases; junction bases not matched to a gene: 5. This CDR3 comprises 16 residues. The CDR3 nucleotides are TGTGCCAGCAGTTACTGGACAGGGGGTCGTGACTATGGCTACACCTTC. This codes for CASSYWTGGRDYGYTF.

This rearrangement joins TRBV20-1 to TRBJ2-3, with a possible D match to TRBD2 (5 bases). The ends were cut back, 2 bases at V and 3 bases at J, with 21 bases in the middle. This CDR3 has 17 amino acids. The V gene's germline CDR1 is DFQATT and CDR2 SNEGSKA (reference sequence). The CDR3 coding sequence is TGCAGTGCTAGACGCCACGAACTTGGGAGACCAACAGATACGCAGTATTTT. It encodes CSARRHELGRPTDTQYF.

This clonotype was seen only a few times. The chain recombines TRBV9 with TRBJ2-3, with 8 nucleotides matching TRBD2. From germline, CDR1 is SGDLS and CDR2 YYNGEE. The CDR3 consists of 15 residues. After removal of 3 bases from V and 5 bases from J, the junction contained 8 bases not matched to a gene. Written as DNA, the CDR3 is TGTGCCAGCAGCGCCGGGGGGGCCGTAATAGATACGCAGTATTTT. Protein product: CASSAGGAVIDTQYF.

This clonotype was seen repeatedly, ten times or more. V gene TRBV7-8 combines with J gene TRBJ2-7; D unclear. The V and J ends lost 1 base and 6 bases respectively, with 10 bases between them. Germline assignment: CDR1 SGHVS and CDR2 FQNEAQ. The length of the CDR3 is 13 residues. In nucleotides, the CDR3 is TGTGCCAGCAGCTTAGAGGCGGTTTCCGAGCAGTACGTC. Protein product: CASSLEAVSEQYV.

The chain couples TRBV24-1 to TRBJ1-2, with 7 bases matching TRBD1. After removal of 4 bases from V and 6 bases from J, the junction contained 7 bases not matched to a gene. CDR1 and CDR2 from the germline V gene are KGHDR and SFDVKD. The CDR3 has 14 amino acids. Written as DNA, the CDR3 is TGTGCCACCAGTGACGCGACAGGGTTCAATGGCTACACCTTC. Amino acid sequence: CATSDATGFNGYTF.

The CDR3 DNA reads as TGTGCCAGCAGCGTAGTCGACAGGGCCACTGAAGCTTTCTTT. Amino acid sequence: CASSVVDRATEAFF. The V and J genes are TRBV9 and TRBJ1-1; 7 bases fit TRBD1. Germline V gives CDR1 SGDLS, CDR2 YYNGEE. The J segment lost 4 bases and the V segment lost 0 bases, leaving 3 bases of the junction unmatched. The CDR3 is 14 amino acids.

This clonotype was seen a handful of times. The rearrangement uses TRBV20-1 and TRBJ2-7; no clear D gene. CDR1 DFQATT and CDR2 SNEGSKA come from the germline V gene (reference sequence). The CDR3 loop spans 12 amino acids. The V gene lost 0 bases and the J gene lost 3 bases, with 6 bases spanning the gap. The CDR3 DNA sequence: TGCAGTGCTAGAGATGGGCTCTACGAGCAGTACTTC. Protein: CSARDGLYEQYF.

The chain uses TRBV20-1 and TRBJ1-2, with D possibly matching TRBD1 (6 bases). Germline CDR1 DFQATT, CDR2 SNEGSKA (reference sequence). The CDR3 totals 12 residues. Trimming removed 3 bases at V and 4 bases at J, with 9 bases between. The CDR3 sequence: CSASRGTYGYTF. In DNA, the CDR3 is TGCAGTGCTAGCAGGGGTACCTATGGCTACACCTTC.

This sequence joins TRBV7-8 and TRBJ2-7, with D perhaps being TRBD1 or TRBD2 (6 bases each). Germline assignment: CDR1 SGHVS and CDR2 FQNEAQ. With 6 bases removed from V and 3 bases from J, the gap between germline ends came to 12 bases. The CDR3 totals 13 residues. In DNA form, the CDR3 reads TGTGCCAGCAGAATGGGGGGCGACTACGAGCAGTACGTC. Protein product: CASRMGGDYEQYV.

This clonotype has a handful of counts. V usage is TRBV7-2 and J usage is TRBJ2-3; the D is unclear. The CDR3 is 15 residues long. Trimming shortened V by 5 bases and J by 4 bases, and 16 bases separated the two germline ends. CDR1 and CDR2 from the germline V gene are SGHTA and FQGNSA. The CDR3 loop reads CASSLPIASADTQYF. The CDR3, as DNA: TGTGCCAGCAGCCTCCCAATAGCCAGCGCAGATACGCAGTATTTT.